The text below deals with one T cell receptor beta chain. Its target is unknown. The data stem from a study of cytomegalovirus exposure and HLA in healthy donors. Study-wide results and limits: Through in vitro validation, a few CMV-associated chains were shown to be specific for CMV antigens. Cytomegalovirus status was reportedly diagnosed by the classifier with high specificity and sensitivity.

The repertoire was sequenced with immunoSEQ multiplex PCR; TCRdb's copy has only in-frame clones and lacks some. The sample consists of some 170,000 clones, less than 90% of them appearing once. The germline V gene has CDR1 SGHRS and CDR2 YFSETQ. Trimming shortened V by 3 bases and J by 6 bases, and 5 bases separated the two germline ends. This CDR3 region has 11 residues. The specimen sequenced was PBMCs. The clonotype comes from a young woman in good health and CMV-seronegative. The chain carries TRBV5-1 and TRBJ2-3; D not resolved. Here the CDR3 DNA reads TGCGCCAGCAGCTCGCGGGATACGCAGTATTTT. Translating it yields CASSSRDTQYF.